This TCR beta chain was recovered during a study of T cells in Graves' hyperthyroidism and ophthalmopathy. General observations from the study: The blood repertoire included most of the expanded thyroid clonotypes above 0.001. Onset of ophthalmopathy came a median around 6.2 months after the model predicted it.

Hyperthyroidism patients were newly diagnosed, had disease duration under 2 months, and were aged 18 to 65 years. This CDR3 is built from 17 residues. V was shortened by 0 bases and J by 6 bases, with 20 bases between the two germline ends. CDR1 is SGHDN, CDR2 FVKESK, per germline. Amplification of TCR beta CDR3 regions was performed using RNA transcripts as template. The HTBI primer set was used in a first-round RT-PCR of the TCR CDR3. TCRdb re-analysed the multiplex PCR reads in MiXCR, keeping a single row per CDR3 protein. The sample includes under 700,000 distinct CDR3 sequences, roughly 46% seen only once; the top ten take about 8.2%. With respect to this clonotype: What it recognizes is unknown.

This sequence originates from a woman under 30 with Graves' hyperthyroidism. The sample comprised peripheral blood or thyroid tissue (not recorded which). V is TRBV14 and J is TRBJ1-2; no reliable D call. CDR3 nucleotides: TGTGCCAGCAGCCAAGATGGGTTCCCACCCGGCTACGATGGCTACACCTTC. Translated, it gives CASSQDGFPPGYDGYTF.